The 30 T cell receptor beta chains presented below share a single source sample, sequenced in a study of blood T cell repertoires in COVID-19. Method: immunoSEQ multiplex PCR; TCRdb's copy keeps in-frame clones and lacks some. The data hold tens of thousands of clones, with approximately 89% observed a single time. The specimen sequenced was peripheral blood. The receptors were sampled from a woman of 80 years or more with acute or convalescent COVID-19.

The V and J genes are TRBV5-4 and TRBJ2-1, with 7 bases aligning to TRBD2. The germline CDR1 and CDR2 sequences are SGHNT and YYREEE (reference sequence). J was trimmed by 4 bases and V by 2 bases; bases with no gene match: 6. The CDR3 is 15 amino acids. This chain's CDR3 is CASSLGGLGYNEQFF. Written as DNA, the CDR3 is TGTGCCAGCAGCTTAGGAGGACTAGGATACAATGAGCAGTTCTTC.

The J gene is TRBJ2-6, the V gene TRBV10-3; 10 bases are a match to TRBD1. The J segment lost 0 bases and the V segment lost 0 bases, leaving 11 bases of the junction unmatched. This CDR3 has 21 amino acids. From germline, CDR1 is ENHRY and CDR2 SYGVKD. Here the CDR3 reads CAISESSRQGAFSSGANVLTF. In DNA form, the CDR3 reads TGTGCCATCAGTGAGTCGTCCCGACAGGGGGCTTTTTCCTCTGGGGCCAACGTCCTGACTTTC.

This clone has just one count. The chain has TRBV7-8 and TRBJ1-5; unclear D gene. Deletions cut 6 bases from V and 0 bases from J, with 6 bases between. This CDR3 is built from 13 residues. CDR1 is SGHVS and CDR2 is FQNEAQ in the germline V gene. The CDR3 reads CASRQNSNQPQHF. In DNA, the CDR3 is TGTGCCAGCAGACAGAATAGCAATCAGCCCCAGCATTTT.

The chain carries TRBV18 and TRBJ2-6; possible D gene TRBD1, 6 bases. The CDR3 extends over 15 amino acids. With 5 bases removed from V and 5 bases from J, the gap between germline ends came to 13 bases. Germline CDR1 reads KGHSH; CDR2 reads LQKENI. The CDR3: CASSTLQGRANVLTF. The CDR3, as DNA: TGTGCCAGCTCAACGCTACAGGGCCGGGCCAACGTCCTGACTTTC.

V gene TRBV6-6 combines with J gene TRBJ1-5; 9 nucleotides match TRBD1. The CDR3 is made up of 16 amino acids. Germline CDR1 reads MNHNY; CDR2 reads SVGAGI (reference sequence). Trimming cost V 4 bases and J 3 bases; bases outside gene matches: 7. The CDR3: CASSSRTGDNNQPQHF. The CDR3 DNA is TGTGCCAGCAGTTCCCGGACAGGGGATAACAATCAGCCCCAGCATTTT.

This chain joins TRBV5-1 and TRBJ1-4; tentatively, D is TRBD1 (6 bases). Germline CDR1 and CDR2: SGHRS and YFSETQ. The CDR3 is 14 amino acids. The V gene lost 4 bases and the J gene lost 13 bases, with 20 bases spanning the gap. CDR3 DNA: TGCGCCAGCAGCCCGACAGGCGCTCGGCCGCGACTGTTTTTT. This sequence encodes CASSPTGARPRLFF.

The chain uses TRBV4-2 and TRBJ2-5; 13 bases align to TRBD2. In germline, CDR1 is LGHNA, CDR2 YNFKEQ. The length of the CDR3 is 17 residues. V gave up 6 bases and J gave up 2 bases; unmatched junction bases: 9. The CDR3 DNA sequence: TGTGCCAGCAGTCCAGACCCGGGACTAGCGGGACAAGAGACCCAGTACTTC. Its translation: CASSPDPGLAGQETQYF.

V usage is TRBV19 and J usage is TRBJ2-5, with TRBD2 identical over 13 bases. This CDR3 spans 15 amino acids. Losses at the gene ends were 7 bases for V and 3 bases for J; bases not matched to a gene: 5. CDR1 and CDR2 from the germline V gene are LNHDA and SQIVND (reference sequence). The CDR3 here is CASMRTSGGEETQYF. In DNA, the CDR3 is TGTGCCAGTATGAGGACTAGCGGGGGAGAAGAGACCCAGTACTTC. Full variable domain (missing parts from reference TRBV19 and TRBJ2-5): DGGITQSPKYLFRKEGQNVTLSCEQNLNHDAMYWYRQDPGQGLRLIYYSQIVNDFQKGDIAEGYSVSREKKESFPLTVTSAQKNPTAFYLCASMRTSGGEETQYFGPGTRLLVL.

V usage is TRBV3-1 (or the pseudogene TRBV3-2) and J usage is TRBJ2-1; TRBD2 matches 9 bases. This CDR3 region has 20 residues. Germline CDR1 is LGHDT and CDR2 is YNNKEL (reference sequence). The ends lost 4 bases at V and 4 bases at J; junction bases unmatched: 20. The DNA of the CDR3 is TGTGCCAGCAGCCCTACCTTCCTTCTCGCGGGGGGGTTCTCATACAATGAGCAGTTCTTC. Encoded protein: CASSPTFLLAGGFSYNEQFF.

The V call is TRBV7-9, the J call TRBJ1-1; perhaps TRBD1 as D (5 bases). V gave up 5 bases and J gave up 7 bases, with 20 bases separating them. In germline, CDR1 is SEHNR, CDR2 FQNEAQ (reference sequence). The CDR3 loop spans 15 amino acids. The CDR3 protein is CASSSSRGREVEAFF. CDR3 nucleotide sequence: TGTGCCAGCAGCAGTTCCCGGGGGAGGGAGGTTGAAGCTTTCTTT.

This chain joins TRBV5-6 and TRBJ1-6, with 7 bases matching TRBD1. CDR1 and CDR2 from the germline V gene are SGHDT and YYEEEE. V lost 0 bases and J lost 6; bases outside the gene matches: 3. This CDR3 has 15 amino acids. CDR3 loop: CASSLADRVNSPLHF. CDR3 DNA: TGTGCCAGCAGCTTGGCCGACAGGGTTAATTCACCCCTCCACTTT.

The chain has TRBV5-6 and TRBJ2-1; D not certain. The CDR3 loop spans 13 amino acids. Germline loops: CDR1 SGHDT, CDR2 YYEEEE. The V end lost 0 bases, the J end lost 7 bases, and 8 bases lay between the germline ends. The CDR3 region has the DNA TGTGCCAGCAGCTTGGACCCCCGGAATGAGCAGTTCTTC. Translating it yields CASSLDPRNEQFF.

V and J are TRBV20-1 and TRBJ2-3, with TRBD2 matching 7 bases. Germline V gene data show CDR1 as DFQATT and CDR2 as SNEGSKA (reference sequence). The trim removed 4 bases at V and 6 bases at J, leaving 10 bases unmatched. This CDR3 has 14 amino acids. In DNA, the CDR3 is TGCAGTGCTAATGAAGCGGGACTTCGCGATACGCAGTATTTT. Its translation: CSANEAGLRDTQYF.

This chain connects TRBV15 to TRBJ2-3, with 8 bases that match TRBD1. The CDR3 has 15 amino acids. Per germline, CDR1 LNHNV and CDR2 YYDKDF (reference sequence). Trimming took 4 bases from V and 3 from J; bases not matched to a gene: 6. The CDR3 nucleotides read TGTGCCACCAGCAAAGTAGGGACAGGTACAGATACGCAGTATTTT. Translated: CATSKVGTGTDTQYF. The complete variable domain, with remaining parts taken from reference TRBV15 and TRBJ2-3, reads DAMVIQNPRYQVTQFGKPVTLSCSQTLNHNVMYWYQQKSSQAPKLLFHYYDKDFNNEADTPDNFQSRRPNTSFCFLDIRSPGLGDTAMYLCATSKVGTGTDTQYFGPGTRLTVL.

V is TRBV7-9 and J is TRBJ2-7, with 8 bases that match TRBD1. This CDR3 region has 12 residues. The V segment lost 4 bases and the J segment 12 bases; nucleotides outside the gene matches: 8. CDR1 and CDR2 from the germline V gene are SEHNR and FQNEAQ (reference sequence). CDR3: CASSYSDRDWYV. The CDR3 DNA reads TGTGCCAGCAGCTACTCGGACAGGGACTGGTACGTC.

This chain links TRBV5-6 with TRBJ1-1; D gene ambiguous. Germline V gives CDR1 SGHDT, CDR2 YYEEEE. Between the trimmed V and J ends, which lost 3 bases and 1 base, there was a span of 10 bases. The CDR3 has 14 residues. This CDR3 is CASSWGVRNTEAFF. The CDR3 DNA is TGTGCCAGCAGCTGGGGAGTTCGGAACACTGAAGCTTTCTTT.

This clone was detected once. CDR3 sequence reads: CASSFGGNQPQHF. In DNA, the CDR3 is TGTGCCAGCAGTTTCGGGGGGAATCAGCCCCAGCATTTT. The chain links TRBV2 to TRBJ1-5; tentatively, D is TRBD1 (5 bases). This CDR3 region has 13 residues. With 5 bases removed from V and 4 bases from J, the gap between germline ends came to 9 bases. CDR1 SNHLY and CDR2 FYNNEI come from the germline V gene.

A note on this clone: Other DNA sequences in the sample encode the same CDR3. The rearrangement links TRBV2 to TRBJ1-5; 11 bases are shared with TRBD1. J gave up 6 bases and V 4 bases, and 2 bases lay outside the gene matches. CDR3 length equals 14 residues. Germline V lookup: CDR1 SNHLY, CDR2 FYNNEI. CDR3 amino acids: CASSGTGGSQPQHF. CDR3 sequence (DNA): TGTGCCAGCAGTGGGACAGGGGGCAGTCAGCCCCAGCATTTT.

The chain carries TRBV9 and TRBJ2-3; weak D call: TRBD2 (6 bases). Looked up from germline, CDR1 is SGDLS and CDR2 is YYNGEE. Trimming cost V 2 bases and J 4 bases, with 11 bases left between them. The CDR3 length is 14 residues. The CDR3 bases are TGTGCCAGCAGCGTCGGCGGGGCCGCAGATACGCAGTATTTT. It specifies CASSVGGAADTQYF.

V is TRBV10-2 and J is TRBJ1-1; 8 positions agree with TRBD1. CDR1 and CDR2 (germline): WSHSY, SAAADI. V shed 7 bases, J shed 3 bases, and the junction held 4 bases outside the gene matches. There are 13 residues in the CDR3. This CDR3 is CASTGQGDTEAFF. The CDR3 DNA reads TGCGCCAGCACCGGACAGGGTGACACTGAAGCTTTCTTT.

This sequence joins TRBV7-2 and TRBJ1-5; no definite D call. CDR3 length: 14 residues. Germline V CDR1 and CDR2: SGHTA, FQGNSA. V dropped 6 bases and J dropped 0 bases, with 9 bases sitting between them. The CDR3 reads CASSLTYSNQPQHF. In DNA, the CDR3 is TGTGCCAGCAGTTTAACATATAGCAATCAGCCCCAGCATTTT.

Here the CDR3 reads CASKAGGNTIYF. The CDR3 DNA reads as TGCGCCAGCAAGGCGGGCGGAAACACCATATATTTT. The chain carries TRBV4-1 and TRBJ1-3, with unresolved D. The V end lost 7 bases, the J end lost 4 bases, and 8 bases lay between the germline ends. Germline V gives CDR1 MGHRA, CDR2 YSYEKL. CDR3 length equals 12 residues.

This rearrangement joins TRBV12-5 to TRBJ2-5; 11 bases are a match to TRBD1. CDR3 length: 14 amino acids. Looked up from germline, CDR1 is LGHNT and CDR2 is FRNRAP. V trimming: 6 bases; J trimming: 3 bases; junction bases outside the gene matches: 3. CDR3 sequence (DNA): TGTGCTAGTGGCCAGGGACAGGGGGAAGAGACCCAGTACTTC. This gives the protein CASGQGQGEETQYF. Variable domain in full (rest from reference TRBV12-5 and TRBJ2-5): DARVTQTPRHKVTEMGQEVTMRCQPILGHNTVFWYRQTMMQGLELLAYFRNRAPLDDSGMPKDRFSAEMPDATLATLKIQPSEPRDSAVYFCASGQGQGEETQYFGPGTRLLVL.

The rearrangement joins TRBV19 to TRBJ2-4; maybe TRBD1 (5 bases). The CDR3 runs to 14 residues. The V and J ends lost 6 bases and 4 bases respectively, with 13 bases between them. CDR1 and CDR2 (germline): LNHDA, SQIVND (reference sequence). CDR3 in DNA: TGTGCCAGTAGGCAACAGGACGGTAAAAACATTCAGTACTTC. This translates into CASRQQDGKNIQYF.

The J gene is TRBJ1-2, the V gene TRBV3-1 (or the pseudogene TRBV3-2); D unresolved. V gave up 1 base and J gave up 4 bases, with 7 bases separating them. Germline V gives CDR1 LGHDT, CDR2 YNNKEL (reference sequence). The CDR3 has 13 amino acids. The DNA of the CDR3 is TGTGCCAGCAGCCAAGGGGGAGGCTATGGCTACACCTTC. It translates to CASSQGGGYGYTF.

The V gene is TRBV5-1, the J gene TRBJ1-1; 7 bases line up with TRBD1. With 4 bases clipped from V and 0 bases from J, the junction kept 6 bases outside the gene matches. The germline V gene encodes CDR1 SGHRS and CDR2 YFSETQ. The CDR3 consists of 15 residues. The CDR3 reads CASSPEGALNTEAFF. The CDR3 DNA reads TGCGCCAGCAGCCCAGAGGGGGCATTGAACACTGAAGCTTTCTTT.

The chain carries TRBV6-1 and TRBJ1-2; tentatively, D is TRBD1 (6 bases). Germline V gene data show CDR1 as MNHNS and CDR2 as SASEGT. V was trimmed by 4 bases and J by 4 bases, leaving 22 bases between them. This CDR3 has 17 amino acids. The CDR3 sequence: CASSGGPGTHIFYGYTF. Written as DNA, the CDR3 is TGTGCCAGCAGTGGGGGCCCCGGGACACATATCTTCTATGGCTACACCTTC.

CDR3 residues: CASSGSGSGEGYTF. In nucleotides, the CDR3 is TGCGCCAGCAGCGGATCGGGTAGTGGTGAGGGCTACACCTTC. V usage is TRBV5-1 and J usage is TRBJ1-2; D gene ambiguous. Germline CDR1 reads SGHRS; CDR2 reads YFSETQ. This CDR3 spans 14 amino acids. The ends were cut back, 4 bases at V and 8 bases at J, with 18 bases in the middle.

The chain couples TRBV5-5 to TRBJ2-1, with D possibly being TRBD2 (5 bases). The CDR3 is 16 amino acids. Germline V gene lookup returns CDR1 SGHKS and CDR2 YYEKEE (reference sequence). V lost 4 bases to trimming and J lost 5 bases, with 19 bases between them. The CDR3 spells CASSPGVSYPNNEQFF. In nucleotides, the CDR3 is TGTGCCAGCAGCCCCGGGGTGAGCTACCCCAACAATGAGCAGTTCTTC.

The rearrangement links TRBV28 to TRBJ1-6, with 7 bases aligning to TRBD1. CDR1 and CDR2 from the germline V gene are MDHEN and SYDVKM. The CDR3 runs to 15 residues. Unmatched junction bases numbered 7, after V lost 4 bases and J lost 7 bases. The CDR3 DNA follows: TGTGCCAGCAGTTGGGGACAGAGGACAAATTCACCCCTCCACTTT. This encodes CASSWGQRTNSPLHF.